This TCR beta chain came from a study of cytomegalovirus exposure and HLA in healthy donors. Regarding the study as a whole: For most TCR beta V segments, an earlier analysis put the productive rate at about 90% or about 30% of the time. The likely explanation for a cluster of highly shared sequence variants was sequencing artifact. Later analysis identified around 15,000 TCR beta sequences associated with HLA alleles, using a false discovery rate threshold of 0.05.

In the case of this clone: Its antigen is not known.

In the PCR, 60 Vbeta and 13 Jbeta primers were used. Measured with immunoSEQ multiplex PCR; TCRdb has only the in-frame clones, and not every one. The sample shows 120,000 to 150,000 clones, about 74% of them seen only once. Germline V gene sequence: CDR1 SGDLS, CDR2 YYNGEE. The V segment lost 3 bases and the J segment 0 bases; nucleotides outside the gene matches: 1. CDR3 length: 14 residues. What was sequenced was PBMCs. This receptor was identified in a woman between 45 and 65 years old in good health and CMV-seronegative. The V and J genes are TRBV9 and TRBJ1-1, with 8 bases identical to TRBD1. As DNA, the CDR3 is TGTGCCAGCAGCGCGGACAGGGTGAACACTGAAGCTTTCTTT. Its protein product is CASSADRVNTEAFF.